The 19 T cell receptor beta chains listed next were all sequenced from one sample in a study of identical twins. MiXCR was run by TCRdb on the 5' RACE reads, yielding one entry per CDR3 protein. The top ten clones hold around 0.98% of a sample with around 680,000 distinct CDR3 sequences, 8.6% of them seen once. These same records also appear under a second study, on yellow fever vaccine responses in identical twins.

The sequencing input was PBMCs. Every receptor here comes from a woman younger than 35 in good health.

The V and J genes are TRBV6-1 and TRBJ2-3; 14 positions agree with TRBD2. Trimming cost V 9 bases and J 4 bases; bases outside gene matches: 6. Germline V CDR1 and CDR2: MNHNS, SASEGT. This CDR3 spans 15 amino acids. The CDR3 DNA reads TGTGCCAGTAATCGACTAGCGGGAGGGCCAGATACGCAGTATTTT. It encodes CASNRLAGGPDTQYF.

Only a few counts were recorded for this clonotype. V gene TRBV20-1 combines with J gene TRBJ2-7; D is unresolved. V was pared by 2 bases and J by 1 base, with 6 bases between. The CDR3 totals 12 residues. Germline lookup yields CDR1 DFQATT and CDR2 SNEGSKA (reference sequence). The DNA for the CDR3 is TGCAGTGCTAGAATCGGGTCCTACGAGCAGTACTTC. Its protein product is CSARIGSYEQYF.

The J gene is TRBJ2-7, the V gene TRBV29-1; D is unresolved. Trimming took 7 bases from V and 2 from J, leaving 15 bases between them. The CDR3 is 13 amino acids. The V gene's germline CDR1 is SQVTM and CDR2 ANQGSEA. The CDR3 nucleotides are TGCAGCGCCAGGCACTATAACACCTACGAGCAGTACTTC. Its protein product is CSARHYNTYEQYF.

This clonotype was seen only a few times. In DNA, the CDR3 is TGTGCCAGCAGCTTAGATCAGCAGACCAAGCAGTTCTTC. Translated: CASSLDQQTKQFF. V is TRBV11-2 and J is TRBJ2-1; no firm D call. Trimming pared 0 bases from V and 11 bases from J, leaving 11 bases between. The length of the CDR3 is 13 residues. Germline V gene lookup returns CDR1 SGHAT and CDR2 FQNNGV.

This clonotype was detected many times. The chain recombines TRBV4-2 with TRBJ2-3; 9 bases fit TRBD2. Germline trimming cut 1 base from V and 1 base from J; bases unmatched to any gene: 6. Germline lookup yields CDR1 LGHNA and CDR2 YNFKEQ. The CDR3 contains 17 residues. The CDR3 is CASSQGLRTSGTDTQYF. The DNA of the CDR3 is TGTGCCAGCAGCCAAGGTCTCAGGACTAGCGGCACAGATACGCAGTATTTT.

This clonotype was found many times. This rearrangement joins TRBV7-8 to TRBJ2-3; TRBD2 agrees at 9 bases. The V segment lost 2 bases and the J segment 3 bases; nucleotides outside the gene matches: 6. CDR1 SGHVS and CDR2 FQNEAQ come from the germline V gene. CDR3 length equals 16 residues. The CDR3 coding sequence is TGTGCCAGCAGCTTAACGGGACTAGCCAGTACAGATACGCAGTATTTT. As protein: CASSLTGLASTDTQYF.

This clonotype came up a few times. CDR3 in amino acids: CASSLGLAGWYNEQFF. The CDR3 nucleotides are TGTGCCAGCAGCTTAGGACTAGCGGGGTGGTACAATGAGCAGTTCTTC. The chain uses TRBV7-9 and TRBJ2-1, with 11 bases lining up with TRBD2. The CDR3 is 16 amino acids. The V segment lost 1 base and the J segment 4 bases; nucleotides outside the gene matches: 3. Germline values: CDR1 SEHNR, CDR2 FQNEAQ (reference sequence).

The J gene is TRBJ2-3, the V gene TRBV20-1; no reliable D call. The ends were cut back, 0 bases at V and 2 bases at J, with 12 bases in the middle. Germline V gene sequence: CDR1 DFQATT, CDR2 SNEGSKA (reference sequence). This CDR3 has 15 residues. The CDR3 loop reads CSAREAGLITDTQYF. The CDR3 DNA reads as TGCAGTGCTAGAGAGGCAGGCCTCATCACAGATACGCAGTATTTT.

This rearrangement joins TRBV7-2 to TRBJ2-2; the D is unclear. Trimming stripped 5 bases from V and 7 bases from J, with 17 bases between. This CDR3 spans 15 amino acids. The V gene's germline CDR1 is SGHTA and CDR2 FQGNSA. CDR3 DNA sequence: TGTGCCAGCAGCCCGACTGGGAATAAGGTCGGGGAGCTGTTTTTT. Translation gives CASSPTGNKVGELFF.

This chain links TRBV27 with TRBJ1-2, with a possible D match to TRBD1 (5 bases). The V gene lost 7 bases and the J gene lost 5 bases, with 17 bases spanning the gap. The CDR3 runs to 14 residues. Germline V CDR1 and CDR2: MNHEY, SMNVEV (reference sequence). In nucleotides, the CDR3 is TGTGCCAGCAAACCAACCGGGGCCGTGTATGGCTACACCTTC. It translates to CASKPTGAVYGYTF.

This clonotype was counted ten times or more. The V gene is TRBV6-5, the J gene TRBJ2-7; 9 bases are a match to TRBD1. Germline V CDR1 and CDR2: MNHEY, SVGAGI. The V gene end was trimmed by 0 bases and the J gene end by 2 bases; junction bases not matched to a gene: 5. This CDR3 has 16 residues. The CDR3 region has the DNA TGTGCCAGCAGTTACTCGGGGGGACAGGGTACCTACGAGCAGTACTTC. Protein product: CASSYSGGQGTYEQYF.

This clonotype appeared a few times. This chain links TRBV7-9 with TRBJ1-4, with TRBD1 matching 7 bases. With 6 bases clipped from V and 3 bases from J, the junction kept 7 bases outside the gene matches. Germline values: CDR1 SEHNR, CDR2 FQNEAQ (reference sequence). This CDR3 is built from 15 residues. CDR3 DNA: TGTGCCAGCAGTTATTCGGGACAGTCTAATGAAAAACTGTTTTTT. This encodes CASSYSGQSNEKLFF. Based on the CDR3 plus reference TRBV7-9 and TRBJ1-4, the full variable domain is DTGVSQNPRHKITKRGQNVTFRCDPISEHNRLYWYRQTLGQGPEFLTYFQNEAQLEKSRLLSDRFSAERPKGSFSTLEIQRTEQGDSAMYLCASSYSGQSNEKLFFGSGTQLSVL.

Worth noting for this clonotype: A read error may be the cause here, since a much bigger clone is one base away. The chain uses TRBV7-2 and TRBJ2-3; D remains ambiguous. Germline CDR1 SGHTA, CDR2 FQGNSA. Deletions cut 0 bases from V and 4 bases from J, with 5 bases between. This CDR3 region has 13 residues. The CDR3 loop is CASSLAAADTQYF. In DNA form, the CDR3 reads TGTGCCAGCAGCTTAGCGGCGGCAGATACGCAGTATTTT.

Only one count was recorded for this clonotype. The conserved final phenylalanine or tryptophan is absent from the CDR3, which likely points to a read error. The V and J genes are TRBV6-1 and TRBJ1-1, with D possibly being TRBD1 (6 bases). Per germline, CDR1 MNHNS and CDR2 SASEGT. V lost 6 bases and J lost 4, with 18 bases in between. The CDR3 is 15 residues long. CDR3 residues: CASSSGQGSVTEAFS. The CDR3 DNA sequence: TGTGCCAGCAGCTCCGGGCAGGGGTCGGTCACTGAAGCTTTCTCT.

J is TRBJ2-7 and V is TRBV6-1, with 13 positions matching TRBD2. V lost 7 bases and J lost 5; bases outside the gene matches: 5. CDR3 length: 14 amino acids. The germline V gene encodes CDR1 MNHNS and CDR2 SASEGT. The CDR3 nucleotides read TGTGCCAGCACCCGGACTAGCGGGGGCGACGAGCAGTACTTC. Its translation is CASTRTSGGDEQYF.

This clonotype was counted a few times. This chain connects TRBV20-1 to TRBJ2-1; TRBD2 is a possible D gene (6 bases). This CDR3 spans 13 amino acids. Germline-derived CDR1 and CDR2 are DFQATT and SNEGSKA (reference sequence). V lost 7 bases and J lost 7, with 17 bases in between. The DNA of the CDR3 is TGCAGTGGTGAGGAGGGCTACCATAATGAGCAGTTCTTC. As protein: CSGEEGYHNEQFF.

CDR3: CASSARLTGPEQYF. In DNA form, the CDR3 reads TGTGCCAGCAGTGCTAGGTTGACAGGGCCCGAGCAGTACTTC. The chain has TRBV2 and TRBJ2-7, with TRBD1 matching 7 bases. With 4 bases clipped from V and 6 bases from J, the junction kept 9 bases outside the gene matches. CDR1 and CDR2 (germline): SNHLY, FYNNEI. This CDR3 region has 14 residues.

The gene calls are TRBV9 and TRBJ2-7; TRBD2 aligns across 7 bases. Germline-derived CDR1 and CDR2 are SGDLS and YYNGEE. V lost 1 base to trimming and J lost 3 bases; unmatched junction nucleotides: 4. The CDR3 runs 14 residues. CDR3 in amino acids: CASSVSPSGYEQYF. The CDR3 bases are TGTGCCAGCAGCGTATCGCCTAGCGGCTACGAGCAGTACTTC.

This clonotype showed up just a few times. The chain joins TRBV10-2 to TRBJ2-7; tentative D call: TRBD2 (6 bases). Germline V gene sequence: CDR1 WSHSY, CDR2 SAAADI. This CDR3 spans 13 amino acids. V gave up 8 bases and J gave up 0 bases, with 11 bases separating them. The CDR3, as DNA: TGCGCCAGCGGAGGGTATAGCTCCTACGAGCAGTACTTC. Translation gives CASGGYSSYEQYF.